This TCR beta chain originates from a study of cytomegalovirus exposure and HLA in healthy donors. Amplification used 60 Vbeta primers and 13 Jbeta primers. Clones were read by immunoSEQ multiplex PCR, and TCRdb kept only the in-frame ones, dropping some. The sample shows around 150,000 clones, around 79% of them seen only once. The CDR3 is made up of 13 amino acids. Germline V gene data show CDR1 as WNHNN and CDR2 as SYGVQD (reference sequence). The ends were cut back, 6 bases at V and 4 bases at J, with 9 bases in the middle. The sequenced material came from PBMCs. The chain links TRBV10-1 to TRBJ2-2; TRBD1 is a possible D gene (6 bases). The TCR sequence derives from a man in his forties or fifties in good health and CMV-seropositive. CDR3 loop: CASSRQVTGELFF. The DNA of the CDR3 is TGCGCCAGCAGCCGACAGGTCACCGGGGAGCTGTTTTTT.